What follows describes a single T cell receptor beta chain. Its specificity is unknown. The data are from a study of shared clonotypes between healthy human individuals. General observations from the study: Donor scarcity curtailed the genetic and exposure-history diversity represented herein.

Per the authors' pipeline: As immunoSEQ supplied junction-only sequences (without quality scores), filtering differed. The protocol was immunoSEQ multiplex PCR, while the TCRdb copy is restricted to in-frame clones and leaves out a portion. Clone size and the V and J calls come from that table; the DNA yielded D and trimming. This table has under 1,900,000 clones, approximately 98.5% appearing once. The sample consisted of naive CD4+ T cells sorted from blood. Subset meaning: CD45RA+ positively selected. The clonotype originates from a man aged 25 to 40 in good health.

The CDR3 loop is CASISRDSGGLYEQYF. The DNA for the CDR3 is TGTGCCAGCATTTCGCGGGATTCTGGGGGCCTCTACGAGCAGTACTTC. The chain uses TRBV28 and TRBJ2-7, with D tentatively TRBD1 or TRBD2 (6 bases each). Germline-derived CDR1 and CDR2 are MDHEN and SYDVKM. This CDR3 comprises 16 residues. V was cut by 7 bases and J by 3 bases, with 22 bases left in between. Filled out from reference TRBV28 and TRBJ2-7, the complete variable domain reads DVKVTQSSRYLVKRTGEKVFLECVQDMDHENMFWYRQDPGLGLRLIYFSYDVKMKEKGDIPEGYSVSREKKERFSLILESASTNQTSMYLCASISRDSGGLYEQYFGPGTRLTVT.